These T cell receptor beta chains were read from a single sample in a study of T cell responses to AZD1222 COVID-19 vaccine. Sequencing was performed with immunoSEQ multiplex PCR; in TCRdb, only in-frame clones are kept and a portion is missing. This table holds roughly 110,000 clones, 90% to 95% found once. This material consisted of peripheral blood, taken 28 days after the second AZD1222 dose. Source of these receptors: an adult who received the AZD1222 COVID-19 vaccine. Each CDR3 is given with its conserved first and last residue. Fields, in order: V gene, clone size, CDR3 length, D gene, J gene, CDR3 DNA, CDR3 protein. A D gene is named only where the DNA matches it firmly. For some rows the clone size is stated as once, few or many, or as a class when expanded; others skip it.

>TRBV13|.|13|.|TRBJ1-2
TGTGCCAGCAGCTTAGGCTACCAGGGAGGCTACACCTTC
CASSLGYQGGYTF
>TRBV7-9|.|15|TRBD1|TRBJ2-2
TGTGCCAGCAGCGTCGGGACAGGGGCGTCCGGGGAGCTGTTTTTT
CASSVGTGASGELFF
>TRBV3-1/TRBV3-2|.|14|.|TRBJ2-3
TGTGCCAGCAGCTCCCGGGAAGGGACAGATACGCAGTATTTT
CASSSREGTDTQYF
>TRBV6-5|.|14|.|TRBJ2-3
TGTGCCAGCAGTTACAACAGGCGCACAGATACGCAGTATTTT
CASSYNRRTDTQYF
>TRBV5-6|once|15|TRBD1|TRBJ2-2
TGTGCCAGCAACTACAGGGGGGTGGGCACCGGGGAGCTGTTTTTT
CASNYRGVGTGELFF
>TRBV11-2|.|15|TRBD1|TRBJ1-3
TGTGCCAGCAAAGACAGGGCCCGCTCTGGAAACACCATATATTTT
CASKDRARSGNTIYF
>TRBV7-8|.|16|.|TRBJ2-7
TGTGCCAGCAGCTTAGAGGTCGGGATTATCTCCTACGAGCAGTACTTC
CASSLEVGIISYEQYF
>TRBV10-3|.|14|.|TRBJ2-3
TGTGCCATCAGTGAAACAGGGTATTCAGATACGCAGTATTTT
CAISETGYSDTQYF
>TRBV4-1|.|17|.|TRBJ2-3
TGCGCCAGCAGCCAAGACGGCCATCCCCTAGGCACAGATACGCAGTATTTT
CASSQDGHPLGTDTQYF
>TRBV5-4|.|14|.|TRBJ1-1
TGTGCCGAATCCCCCGGACGGGGGGTTAGGAAAGCTTTCTTT
CAESPGRGVRKAFF
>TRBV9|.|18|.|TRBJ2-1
TGTGCCAGCAGCGTAGGCCCCTTAAGGATAGTCGATACCAATGAGCAGTTCTTC
CASSVGPLRIVDTNEQFF
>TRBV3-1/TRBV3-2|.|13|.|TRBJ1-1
TGTGCCAGCAGCCCAGGCGGGTTCACTGAAGCTTTCTTT
CASSPGGFTEAFF
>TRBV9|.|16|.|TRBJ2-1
TGTGCCAGCAGCGTAGTCGGAGAGGGGCGTGGCAATGAGCAGTTCTTC
CASSVVGEGRGNEQFF
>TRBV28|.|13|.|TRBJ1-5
TGTGCCAGCAGTCTTGGTGGGCATCAGCCCCAGCATTTT
CASSLGGHQPQHF
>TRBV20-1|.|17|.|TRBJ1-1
TGCAGTGCTAGTATAGGTTTGCGGGGCGCCTGGAACACTGAAGCTTTCTTT
CSASIGLRGAWNTEAFF
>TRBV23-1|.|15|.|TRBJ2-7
TGCGCCAGCAGCCCCGGACACATTACCACCTACGAGCAGTACTTC
CASSPGHITTYEQYF
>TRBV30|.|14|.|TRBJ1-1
TGTGCCTGGAGTTGGGGGGGAGCGGAACCTGAAGCTTTCTTT
CAWSWGGAEPEAFF
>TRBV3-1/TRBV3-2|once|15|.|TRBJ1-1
TGTGCCAGCAGCCAAGTGCAGGGGTTGAACACTGAAGCTTTCTTT
CASSQVQGLNTEAFF
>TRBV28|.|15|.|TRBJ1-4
TGTGCCAGCAGTGGACCAAGTACAACTAATGAAAAACTGTTTTTT
CASSGPSTTNEKLFF
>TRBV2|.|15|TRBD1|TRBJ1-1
TGTGCCAGCAGGATCCGGACAGGGGGCGGCTCTGAAGCTTTCTTT
CASRIRTGGGSEAFF
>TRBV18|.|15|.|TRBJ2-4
TGTGCCAGCTCACCACCGTTGGGGCACAAAAACATTCAGTACTTC
CASSPPLGHKNIQYF
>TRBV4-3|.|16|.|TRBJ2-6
TGCGCCAGCAGCCAAGATACGAGCTCTGGGGCCAACGTCCTGACTTTC
CASSQDTSSGANVLTF
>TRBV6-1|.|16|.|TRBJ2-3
TGTGCCAGCAGTGATCACCCCGGGACTAGCACAGATACGCAGTATTTT
CASSDHPGTSTDTQYF
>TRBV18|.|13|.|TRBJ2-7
TGTGCCAGCTCACCAAGGGGAGACTACGAGCAGTACTTC
CASSPRGDYEQYF
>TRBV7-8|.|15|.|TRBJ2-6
TGTGCCAGCAGCAGAGTAGAAACTGGGGCCAACGTCCTGACTTTC
CASSRVETGANVLTF
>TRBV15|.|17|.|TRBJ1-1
TGTGCCACCAGCGCGAGAGGGTGGAAGGGCCTGAACACTGAAGCTTTCTTT
CATSARGWKGLNTEAFF
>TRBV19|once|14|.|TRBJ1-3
TGTGCCAGTAGTATCGGCGGTTCTGGAAACACCATATATTTT
CASSIGGSGNTIYF
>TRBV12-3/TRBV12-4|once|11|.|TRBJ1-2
TGTGCCAGCAGTTTCGGGTATGGCTACACCTTC
CASSFGYGYTF
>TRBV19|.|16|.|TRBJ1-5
TGTGCCAGTAGTATAATCTTAGGGATAGGCAATCAGCCCCAGCATTTT
CASSIILGIGNQPQHF
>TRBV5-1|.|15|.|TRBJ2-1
TGCGCCAGCAGCTTGGCCCGGAGGGTTTGGAATGAGCAGTTCTTC
CASSLARRVWNEQFF
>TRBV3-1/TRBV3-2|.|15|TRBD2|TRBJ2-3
TGTGCCAGCAGCCAAGCGGGGGGTCTCGCAGATACGCAGTATTTT
CASSQAGGLADTQYF
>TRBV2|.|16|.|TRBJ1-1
TGTGCCAGCAGTGATGGTGCGGGACGTATGAACACTGAAGCTTTCTTT
CASSDGAGRMNTEAFF
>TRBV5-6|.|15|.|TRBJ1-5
TGTGCCAGCAGCCTGGGACTCCTCAGCAATCAGCCCCAGCATTTT
CASSLGLLSNQPQHF
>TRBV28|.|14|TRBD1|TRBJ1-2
TGTGCCAGCAGTTGGGGGACAGGGGGCTATGGCTACACCTTC
CASSWGTGGYGYTF
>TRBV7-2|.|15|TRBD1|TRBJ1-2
TGTGCCAGCAGCTTAGGGAGGACAGGGCTTTATGGCTACACCTTC
CASSLGRTGLYGYTF
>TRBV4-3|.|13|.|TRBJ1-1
TGCGCCAGCAGCCAGATGCCCGCTGTCGAAGCTTTCTTT
CASSQMPAVEAFF
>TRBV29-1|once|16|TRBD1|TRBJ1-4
TGCAGCGTTGTTTCCTATACGGGACAGGGGGATGAAAAACTGTTTTTT
CSVVSYTGQGDEKLFF